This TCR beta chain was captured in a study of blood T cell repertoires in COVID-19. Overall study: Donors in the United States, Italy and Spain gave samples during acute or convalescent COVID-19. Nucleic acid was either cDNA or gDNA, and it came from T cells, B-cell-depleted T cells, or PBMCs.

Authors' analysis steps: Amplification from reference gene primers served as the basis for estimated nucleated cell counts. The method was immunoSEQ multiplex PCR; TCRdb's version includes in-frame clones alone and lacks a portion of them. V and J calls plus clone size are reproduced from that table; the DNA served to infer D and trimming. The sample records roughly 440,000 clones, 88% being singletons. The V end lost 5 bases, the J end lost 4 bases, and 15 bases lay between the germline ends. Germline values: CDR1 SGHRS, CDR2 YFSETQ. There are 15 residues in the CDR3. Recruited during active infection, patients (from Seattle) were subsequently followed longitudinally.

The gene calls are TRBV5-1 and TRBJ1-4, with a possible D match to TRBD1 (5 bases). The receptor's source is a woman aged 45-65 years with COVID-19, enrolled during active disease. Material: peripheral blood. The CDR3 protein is CASRIGGAGNEKLFF. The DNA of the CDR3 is TGCGCCAGCAGAATTGGTGGGGCTGGTAATGAAAAACTGTTTTTT.